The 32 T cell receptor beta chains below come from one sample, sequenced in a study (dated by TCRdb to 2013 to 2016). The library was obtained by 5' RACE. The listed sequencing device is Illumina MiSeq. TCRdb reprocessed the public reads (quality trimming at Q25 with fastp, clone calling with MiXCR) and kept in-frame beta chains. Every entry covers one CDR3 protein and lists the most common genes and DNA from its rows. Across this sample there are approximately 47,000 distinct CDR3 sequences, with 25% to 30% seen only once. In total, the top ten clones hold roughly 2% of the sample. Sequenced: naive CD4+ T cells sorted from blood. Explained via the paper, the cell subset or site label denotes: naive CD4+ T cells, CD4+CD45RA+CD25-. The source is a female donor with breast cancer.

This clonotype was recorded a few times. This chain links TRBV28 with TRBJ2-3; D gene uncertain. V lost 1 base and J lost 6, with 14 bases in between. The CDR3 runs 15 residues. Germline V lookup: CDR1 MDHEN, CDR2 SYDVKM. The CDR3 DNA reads TGTGCCAGCAGTTTATCCCAGGCCCGGGCCGATACGCAGTATTTT. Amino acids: CASSLSQARADTQYF.

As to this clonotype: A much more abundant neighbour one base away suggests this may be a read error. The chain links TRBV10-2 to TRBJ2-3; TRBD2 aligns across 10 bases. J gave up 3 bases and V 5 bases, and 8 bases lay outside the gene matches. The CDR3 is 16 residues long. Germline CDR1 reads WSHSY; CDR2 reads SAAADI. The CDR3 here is CASSPGSSGRTDTQYF. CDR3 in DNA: TGCGCCAGCAGTCCTGGGTCTAGCGGGAGAACAGATACGCAGTATTTT.

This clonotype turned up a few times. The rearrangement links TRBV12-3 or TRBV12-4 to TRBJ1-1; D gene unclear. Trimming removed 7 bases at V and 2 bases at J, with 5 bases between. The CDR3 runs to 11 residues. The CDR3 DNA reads TGTGCCAGCACCCATAACACTGAAGCTTTCTTT. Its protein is CASTHNTEAFF.

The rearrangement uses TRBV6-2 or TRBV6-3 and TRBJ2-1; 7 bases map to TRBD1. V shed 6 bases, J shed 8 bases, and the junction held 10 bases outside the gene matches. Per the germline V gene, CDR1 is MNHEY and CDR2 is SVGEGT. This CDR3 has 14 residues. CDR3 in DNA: TGTGCCAGCAGCCCCGAGGGGGCTCTGGATGAGCAGTTCTTC. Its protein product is CASSPEGALDEQFF.

CDR3 in DNA: TGTGCCAAGAGGGGTTATGGCTACACCTTC. Protein product: CAKRGYGYTF. V and J are TRBV24-1 and TRBJ1-2, with D perhaps TRBD1 (5 bases). Per germline, CDR1 KGHDR and CDR2 SFDVKD. Trimming stripped 11 bases from V and 5 bases from J, with 8 bases between. The CDR3 loop spans 10 amino acids.

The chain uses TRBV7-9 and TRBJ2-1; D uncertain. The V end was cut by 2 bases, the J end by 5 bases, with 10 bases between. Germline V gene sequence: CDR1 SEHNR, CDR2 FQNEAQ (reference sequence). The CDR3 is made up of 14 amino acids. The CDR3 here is CASSLMRGDNEQFF. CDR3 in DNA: TGTGCCAGCAGCTTAATGAGAGGCGACAATGAGCAGTTCTTC. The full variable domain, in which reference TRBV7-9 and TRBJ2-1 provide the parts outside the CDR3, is DTGVSQNPRHKITKRGQNVTFRCDPISEHNRLYWYRQTLGQGPEFLTYFQNEAQLEKSRLLSDRFSAERPKGSFSTLEIQRTEQGDSAMYLCASSLMRGDNEQFFGPGTRLTVL.

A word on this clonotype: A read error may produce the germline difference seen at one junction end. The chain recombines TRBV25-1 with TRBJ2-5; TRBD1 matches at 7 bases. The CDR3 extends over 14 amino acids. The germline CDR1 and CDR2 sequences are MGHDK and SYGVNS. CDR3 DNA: TGTACCAGCAGTGACAGGGCCCACCAAGAGACCCAGTACTTC. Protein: CTSSDRAHQETQYF.

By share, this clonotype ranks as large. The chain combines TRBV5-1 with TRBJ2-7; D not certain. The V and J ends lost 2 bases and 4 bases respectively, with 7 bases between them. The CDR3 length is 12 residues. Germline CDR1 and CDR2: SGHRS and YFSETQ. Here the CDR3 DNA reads TGCGCCAGCAGCTTATTAGGATACGAGCAGTACTTC. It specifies CASSLLGYEQYF.

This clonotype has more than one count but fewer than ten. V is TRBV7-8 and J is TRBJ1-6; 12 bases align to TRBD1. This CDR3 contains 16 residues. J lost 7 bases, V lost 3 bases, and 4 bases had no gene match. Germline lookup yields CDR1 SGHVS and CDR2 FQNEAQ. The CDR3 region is CASSLGTGGANSPLHF. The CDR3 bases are TGTGCCAGCAGCTTGGGGACAGGGGGCGCGAATTCACCCCTCCACTTT. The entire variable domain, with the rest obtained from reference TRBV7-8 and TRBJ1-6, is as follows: GAGVSQSPRYKVAKRGQDVALRCDPISGHVSLFWYQQALGQGPEFLTYFQNEAQLDKSGLPSDRFFAERPEGSVSTLKIQRTQQEDSAVYLCASSLGTGGANSPLHFGNGTRLTVT.

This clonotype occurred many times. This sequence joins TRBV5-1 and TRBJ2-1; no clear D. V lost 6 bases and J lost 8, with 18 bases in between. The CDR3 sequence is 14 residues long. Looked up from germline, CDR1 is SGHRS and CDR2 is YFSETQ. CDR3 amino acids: CASKLAALDHEQFF. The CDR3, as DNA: TGCGCCAGCAAATTAGCAGCCTTGGACCATGAGCAGTTCTTC.

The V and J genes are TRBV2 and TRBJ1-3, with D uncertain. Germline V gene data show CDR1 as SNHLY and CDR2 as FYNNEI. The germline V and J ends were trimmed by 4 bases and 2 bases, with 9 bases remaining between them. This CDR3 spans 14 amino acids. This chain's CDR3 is CASSGRYPGNTIYF. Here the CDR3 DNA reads TGTGCCAGCAGTGGACGTTACCCTGGAAACACCATATATTTT.

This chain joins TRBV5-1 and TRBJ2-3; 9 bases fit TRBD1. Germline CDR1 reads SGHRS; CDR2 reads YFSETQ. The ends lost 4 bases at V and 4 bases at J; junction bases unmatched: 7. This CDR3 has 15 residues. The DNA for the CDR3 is TGCGCCAGCAGCGACACAGGGGGCGATGCAGATACGCAGTATTTT. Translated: CASSDTGGDADTQYF.

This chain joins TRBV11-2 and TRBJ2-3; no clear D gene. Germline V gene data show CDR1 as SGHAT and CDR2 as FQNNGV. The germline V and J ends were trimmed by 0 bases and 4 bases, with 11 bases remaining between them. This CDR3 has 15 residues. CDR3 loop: CASSLDPGSPDTQYF. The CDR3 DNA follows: TGTGCCAGCAGCTTAGATCCTGGTAGCCCAGATACGCAGTATTTT.

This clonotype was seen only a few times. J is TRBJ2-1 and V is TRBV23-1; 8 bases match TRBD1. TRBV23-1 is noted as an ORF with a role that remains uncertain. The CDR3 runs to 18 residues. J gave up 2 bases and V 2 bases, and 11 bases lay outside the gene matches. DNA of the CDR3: TGCGCCAGCAGTCAAACCGGGAAGGACAGGGTACCCTACAATGAGCAGTTCTTC. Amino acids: CASSQTGKDRVPYNEQFF.

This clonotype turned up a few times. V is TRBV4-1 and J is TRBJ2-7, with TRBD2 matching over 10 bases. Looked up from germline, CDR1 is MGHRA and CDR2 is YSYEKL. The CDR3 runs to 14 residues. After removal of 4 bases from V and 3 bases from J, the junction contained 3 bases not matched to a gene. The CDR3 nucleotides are TGCGCCAGCAGCCTAGCGGGAGGAGTCTACGAGCAGTACTTC. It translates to CASSLAGGVYEQYF.

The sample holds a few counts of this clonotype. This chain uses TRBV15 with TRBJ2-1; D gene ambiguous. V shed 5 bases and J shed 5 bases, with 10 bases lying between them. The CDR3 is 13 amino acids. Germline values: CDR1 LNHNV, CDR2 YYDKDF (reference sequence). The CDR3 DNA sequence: TGTGCCACCAGCCTCCTCACCGACAATGAGCAGTTCTTC. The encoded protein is CATSLLTDNEQFF.

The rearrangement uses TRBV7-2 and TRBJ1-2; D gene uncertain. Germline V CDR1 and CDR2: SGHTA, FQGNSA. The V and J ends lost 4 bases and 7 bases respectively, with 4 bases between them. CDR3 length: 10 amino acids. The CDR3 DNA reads TGTGCCAGCAGCTCGACTGGCTACACCTTC. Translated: CASSSTGYTF.

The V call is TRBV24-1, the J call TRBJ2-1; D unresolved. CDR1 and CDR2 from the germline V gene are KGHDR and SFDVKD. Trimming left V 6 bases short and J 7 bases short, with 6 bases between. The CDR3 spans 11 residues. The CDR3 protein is CATSRLNEQFF. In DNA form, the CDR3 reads TGTGCCACCAGTCGCTTAAATGAGCAGTTCTTC.

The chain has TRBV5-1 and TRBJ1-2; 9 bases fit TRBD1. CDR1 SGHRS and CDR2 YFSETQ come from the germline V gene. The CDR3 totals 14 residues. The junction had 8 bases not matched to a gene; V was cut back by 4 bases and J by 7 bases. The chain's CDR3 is CASSTSGTGTGYTF. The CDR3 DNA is TGCGCCAGCAGCACGTCGGGGACAGGGACTGGCTACACCTTC.

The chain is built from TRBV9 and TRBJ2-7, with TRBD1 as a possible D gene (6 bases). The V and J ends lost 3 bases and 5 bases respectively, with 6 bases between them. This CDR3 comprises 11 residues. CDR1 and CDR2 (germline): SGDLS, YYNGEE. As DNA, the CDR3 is TGTGCCAGCAGCGCAGGGGACGAGCAGTACTTC. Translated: CASSAGDEQYF.

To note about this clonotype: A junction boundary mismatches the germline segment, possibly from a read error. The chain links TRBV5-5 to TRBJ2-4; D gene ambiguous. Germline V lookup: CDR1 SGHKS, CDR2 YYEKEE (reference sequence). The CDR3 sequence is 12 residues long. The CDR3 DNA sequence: TGTGCCAGCTGCTTCGCCAGAAACATTCAGTACTTC. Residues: CASCFARNIQYF.

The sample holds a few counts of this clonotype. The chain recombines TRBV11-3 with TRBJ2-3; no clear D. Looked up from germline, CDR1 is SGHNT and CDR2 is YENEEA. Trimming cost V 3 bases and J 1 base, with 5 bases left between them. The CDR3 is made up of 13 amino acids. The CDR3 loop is CASSFGGTDTQYF. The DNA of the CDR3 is TGTGCCAGCAGCTTTGGCGGCACAGATACGCAGTATTTT.

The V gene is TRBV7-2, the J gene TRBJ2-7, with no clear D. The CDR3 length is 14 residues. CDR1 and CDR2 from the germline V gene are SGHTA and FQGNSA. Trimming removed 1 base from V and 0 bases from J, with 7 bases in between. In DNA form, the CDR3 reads TGTGCCAGCAGCTTAGACGGTTACTCCTACGAGCAGTACTTC. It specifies CASSLDGYSYEQYF.

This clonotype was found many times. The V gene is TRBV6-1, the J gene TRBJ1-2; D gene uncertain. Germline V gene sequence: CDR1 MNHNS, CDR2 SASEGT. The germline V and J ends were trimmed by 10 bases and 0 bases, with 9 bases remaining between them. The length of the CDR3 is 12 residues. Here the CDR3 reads CATRTANYGYTF. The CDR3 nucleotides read TGTGCCACCCGGACGGCTAACTATGGCTACACCTTC.

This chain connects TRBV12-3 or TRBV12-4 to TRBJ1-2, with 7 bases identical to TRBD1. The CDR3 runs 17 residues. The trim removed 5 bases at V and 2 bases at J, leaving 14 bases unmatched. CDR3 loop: CASSLYRLGDRNYGYTF. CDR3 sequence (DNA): TGTGCCAGCAGTCTCTACCGTCTAGGGGACAGAAACTATGGCTACACCTTC.

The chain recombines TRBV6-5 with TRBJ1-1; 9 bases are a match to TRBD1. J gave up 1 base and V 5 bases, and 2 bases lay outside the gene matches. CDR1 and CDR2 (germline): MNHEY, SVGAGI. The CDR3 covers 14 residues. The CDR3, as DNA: TGTGCCAGCAGTACAGGGGGCGGGAACACTGAAGCTTTCTTT. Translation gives CASSTGGGNTEAFF.

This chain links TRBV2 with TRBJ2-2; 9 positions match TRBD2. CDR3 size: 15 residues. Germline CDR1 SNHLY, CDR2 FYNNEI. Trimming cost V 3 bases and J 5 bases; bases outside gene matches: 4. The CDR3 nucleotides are TGTGCCAGCAGTGACAAACTAGCGGGTACCGGGGAGCTGTTTTTT. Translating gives CASSDKLAGTGELFF.

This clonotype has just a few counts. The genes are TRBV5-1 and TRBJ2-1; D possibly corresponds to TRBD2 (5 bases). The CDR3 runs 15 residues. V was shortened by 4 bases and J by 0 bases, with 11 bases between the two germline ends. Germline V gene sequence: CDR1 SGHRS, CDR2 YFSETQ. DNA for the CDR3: TGCGCCAGCAGCCAAGCTAGCTTCTCCTACAATGAGCAGTTCTTC. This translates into CASSQASFSYNEQFF.

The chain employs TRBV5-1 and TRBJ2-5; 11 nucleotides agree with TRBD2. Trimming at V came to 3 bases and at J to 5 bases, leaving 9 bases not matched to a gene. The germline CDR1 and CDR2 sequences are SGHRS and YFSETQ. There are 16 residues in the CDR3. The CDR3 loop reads CASSSTTSGEAETQYF. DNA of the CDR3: TGCGCCAGCAGCTCCACGACTAGCGGGGAAGCGGAGACCCAGTACTTC.

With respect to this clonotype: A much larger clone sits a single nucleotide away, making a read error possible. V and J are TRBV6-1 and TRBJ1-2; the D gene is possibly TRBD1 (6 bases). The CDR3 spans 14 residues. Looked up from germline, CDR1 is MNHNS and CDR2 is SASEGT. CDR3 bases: TGTACCAGCAGTGTGAAACAGGGCTTCCATGGCTACACCTTC. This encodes CTSSVKQGFHGYTF.

CDR3: CASSLPPRRAEGGYTF. CDR3 nucleotide sequence: TGTGCCAGCAGTTTGCCGCCCCGAAGGGCAGAGGGCGGCTACACCTTC. The chain combines TRBV28 with TRBJ1-2; the D is unclear. Germline CDR1 reads MDHEN; CDR2 reads SYDVKM. The CDR3 sequence is 16 residues long. V was trimmed by 3 bases and J by 8 bases, leaving 22 bases between them.

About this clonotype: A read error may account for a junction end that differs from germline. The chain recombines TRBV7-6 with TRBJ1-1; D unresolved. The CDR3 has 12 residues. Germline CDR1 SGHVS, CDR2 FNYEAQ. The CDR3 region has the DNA TGTGCCAGCAACTTAGATGGGGAGGTCGCTTTCTTT. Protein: CASNLDGEVAFF.